This record looks at one T cell receptor beta chain sequence and its context. Its antigen is unidentified. This entry comes from a study of T cell responses to AZD1222 COVID-19 vaccine. TCRdb's table, derived via immunoSEQ multiplex PCR, lists solely in-frame clones and lacks some. Of roughly 65,000 clones in the sample, about nine tenths are singletons; the top ten hold roughly 7.4%. Findings and limits, study-wide: White British ancestry dominated among donors, who included more females, and clonal diversity was possibly underestimated.

Germline CDR1 reads KGHDR; CDR2 reads SFDVKD. After removal of 9 bases from V and 4 bases from J, the junction contained 7 bases not matched to a gene. This CDR3 has 13 residues. The source is an adult in good health. The sequencing used peripheral blood, collected on day 0 of AZD1222 vaccination. V gene TRBV24-1 combines with J gene TRBJ1-1, with 7 nucleotides matching TRBD1. CDR3 DNA sequence: TGTGCCACCCAGGGACAGTCGGCCACTGAAGCTTTCTTT. Translated, it gives CATQGQSATEAFF.